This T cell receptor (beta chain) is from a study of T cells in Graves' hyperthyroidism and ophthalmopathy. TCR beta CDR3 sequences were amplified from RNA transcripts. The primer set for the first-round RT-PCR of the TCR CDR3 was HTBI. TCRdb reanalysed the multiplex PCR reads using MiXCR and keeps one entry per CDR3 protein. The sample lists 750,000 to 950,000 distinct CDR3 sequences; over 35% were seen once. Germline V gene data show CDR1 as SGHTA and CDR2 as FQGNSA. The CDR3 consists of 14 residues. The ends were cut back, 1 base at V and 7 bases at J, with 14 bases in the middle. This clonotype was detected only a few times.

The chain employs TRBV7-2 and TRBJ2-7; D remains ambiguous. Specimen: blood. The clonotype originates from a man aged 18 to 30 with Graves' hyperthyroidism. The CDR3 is CASSLGLATEEQYF. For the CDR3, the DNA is TGTGCCAGCAGCTTAGGTCTGGCCACGGAAGAGCAGTACTTC.